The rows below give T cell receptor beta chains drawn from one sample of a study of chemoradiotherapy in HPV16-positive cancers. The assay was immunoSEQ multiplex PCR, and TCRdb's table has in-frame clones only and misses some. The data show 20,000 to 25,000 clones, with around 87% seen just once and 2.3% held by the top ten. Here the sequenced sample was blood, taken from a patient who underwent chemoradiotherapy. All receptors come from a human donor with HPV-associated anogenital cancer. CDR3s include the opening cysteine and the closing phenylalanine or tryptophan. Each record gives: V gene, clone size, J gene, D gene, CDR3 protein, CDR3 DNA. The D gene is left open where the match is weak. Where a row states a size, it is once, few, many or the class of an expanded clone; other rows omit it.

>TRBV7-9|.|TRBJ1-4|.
CASSLGLSANEKLFF
TGTGCCAGCAGCTTGGGGCTGTCGGCTAATGAAAAACTGTTTTTT
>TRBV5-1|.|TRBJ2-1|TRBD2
CASSSSGRVNEQFF
TGCGCCAGCAGCTCTAGCGGGAGGGTTAATGAGCAGTTCTTC
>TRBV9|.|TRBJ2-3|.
CASSVLSLDHTQYF
TGTGCCAGCAGCGTACTCTCCCTAGACCATACGCAGTATTTT
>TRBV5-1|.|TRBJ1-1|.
CASSLTGKGAEAFF
TGCGCCAGCAGCTTGACGGGAAAAGGAGCTGAAGCTTTCTTT
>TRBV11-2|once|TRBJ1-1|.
CASSSNPGWGEAFF
TGTGCCAGCAGCTCCAACCCGGGATGGGGTGAAGCTTTCTTT
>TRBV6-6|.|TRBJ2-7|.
CASSYSILVPGEQYF
TGTGCCAGCAGTTACTCGATACTCGTGCCGGGGGAGCAGTACTTC
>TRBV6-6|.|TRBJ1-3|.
CASSIQGRSGNTIYF
TGTGCCAGCAGTATTCAGGGGAGGAGTGGAAACACCATATATTTT
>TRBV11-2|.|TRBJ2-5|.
CASSLGFLGTQYF
TGTGCCAGCAGCTTAGGGTTCTTGGGGACCCAGTACTTC
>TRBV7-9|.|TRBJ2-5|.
CASSLDETQYF
TGTGCCAGCAGCTTAGATGAGACCCAGTACTTC
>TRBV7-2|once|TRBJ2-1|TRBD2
CASSFSREGEQFF
TGTGCCAGCAGCTTTTCGCGGGAGGGTGAGCAGTTCTTC
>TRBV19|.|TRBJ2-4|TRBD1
CASSTTGGGGNIQYF
TGTGCCAGTAGTACTACAGGGGGCGGTGGAAACATTCAGTACTTC
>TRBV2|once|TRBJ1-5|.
CASSEWGGSNQPQHF
TGTGCCAGCAGTGAATGGGGAGGTAGCAATCAGCCCCAGCATTTT
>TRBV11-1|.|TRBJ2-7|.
CASSLVSGYEQYF
TGTGCCAGCAGCTTAGTCTCGGGTTACGAGCAGTACTTC
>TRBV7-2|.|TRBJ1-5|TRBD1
CASSIGTGGKPQHF
TGTGCCAGCAGCATCGGGACAGGTGGTAAGCCCCAGCATTTT
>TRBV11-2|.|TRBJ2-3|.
CASSLDRRPTADTQYF
TGTGCCAGCAGCTTAGATCGACGACCTACCGCAGATACGCAGTATTTT
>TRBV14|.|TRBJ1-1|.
CASSPSLNTEAFF
TGTGCCAGCAGCCCTTCGTTGAACACTGAAGCTTTCTTT
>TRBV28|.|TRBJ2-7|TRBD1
CASNTGQGAREQYF
TGTGCCAGCAATACCGGACAGGGGGCTCGCGAGCAGTACTTC
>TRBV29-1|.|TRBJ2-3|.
CSVDLDTQYF
TGCAGCGTTGATTTAGATACGCAGTATTTT
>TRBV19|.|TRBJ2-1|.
CASSTRALRNEQFF
TGTGCCAGTAGTACCCGGGCCTTACGGAATGAGCAGTTCTTC
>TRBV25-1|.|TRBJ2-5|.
CASSGLTDGETQYF
TGTGCCAGCAGTGGCCTGACAGATGGGGAGACCCAGTACTTC
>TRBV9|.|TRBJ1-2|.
CASSPRAWGEYGYTF
TGTGCCAGCAGCCCTAGGGCGTGGGGGGAGTATGGCTACACCTTC
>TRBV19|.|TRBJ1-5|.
CASKEQYSNQPQHF
TGTGCCAGTAAGGAACAGTATAGCAATCAGCCCCAGCATTTT
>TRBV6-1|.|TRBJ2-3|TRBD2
CASSELAGETDTQYF
TGTGCCAGCAGCGAACTAGCGGGGGAAACAGATACGCAGTATTTT
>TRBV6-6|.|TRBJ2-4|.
CASRERDNLAKNIQYF
TGTGCCAGCAGGGAGAGGGATAACTTAGCCAAAAACATTCAGTACTTC
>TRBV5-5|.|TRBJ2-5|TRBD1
CASSPGTVLRETQYF
TGTGCCAGCAGCCCCGGGACAGTCCTTCGGGAGACCCAGTACTTC
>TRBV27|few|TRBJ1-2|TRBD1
CASSLGAGGWDYGYTF
TGTGCCAGCAGTTTAGGGGCAGGGGGCTGGGACTATGGCTACACCTTC
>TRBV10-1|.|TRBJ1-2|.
CASRPESGPYGYTF
TGCGCCAGTAGACCGGAGAGTGGGCCCTATGGCTACACCTTC
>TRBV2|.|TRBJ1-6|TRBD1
CASSGDRAHNSPLHF
TGTGCCAGCAGTGGGGACAGGGCCCATAATTCACCCCTCCACTTT
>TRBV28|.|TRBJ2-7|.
CASNSGRTPYEQYF
TGTGCCAGCAATTCGGGACGGACCCCCTACGAGCAGTACTTC
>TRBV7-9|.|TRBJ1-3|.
CASSFQTGSGNTIYF
TGTGCCAGCAGCTTCCAGACCGGCTCTGGAAACACCATATATTTT
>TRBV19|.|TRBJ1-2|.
CASSISGEGRRGYTF
TGTGCCAGTAGTATTTCCGGTGAGGGACGTCGTGGCTACACCTTC
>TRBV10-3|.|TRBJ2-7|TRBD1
CAISESRDRVGQYF
TGTGCCATCAGTGAGTCCAGGGACAGGGTTGGGCAGTACTTC
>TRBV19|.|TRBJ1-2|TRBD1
CASNPRGQPYGYTF
TGTGCCAGTAACCCTCGGGGACAGCCCTATGGCTACACCTTC
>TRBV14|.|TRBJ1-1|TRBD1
CASSRTGGVNTEAFF
TGTGCCAGCAGCAGAACAGGGGGAGTGAACACTGAAGCTTTCTTT
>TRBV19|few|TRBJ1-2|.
CASMGEDYTF
TGTGCCAGTATGGGGGAGGACTACACCTTC
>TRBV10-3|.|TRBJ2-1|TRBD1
CAILGTDNNEQFF
TGTGCCATCCTGGGGACAGACAACAATGAGCAGTTCTTC
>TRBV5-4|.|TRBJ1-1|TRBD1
CASSLDLGQGNTEAFF
TGTGCCAGCAGCTTGGACCTTGGACAGGGGAACACTGAAGCTTTCTTT
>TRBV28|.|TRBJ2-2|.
CASGREELFF
TGTGCCAGCGGCCGGGAGGAGCTGTTTTTT
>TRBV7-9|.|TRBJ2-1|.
CASSSPGLPTYNEQFF
TGTGCCAGCAGCTCACCGGGACTCCCCACATACAATGAGCAGTTCTTC
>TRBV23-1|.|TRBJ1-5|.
CASSTDRNNQPQHF
TGCGCCAGCAGTACAGACAGAAACAATCAGCCCCAGCATTTT
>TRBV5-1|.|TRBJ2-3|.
CASSEQGFSTDTQYF
TGCGCCAGCAGCGAGCAGGGGTTTTCGACAGATACGCAGTATTTT
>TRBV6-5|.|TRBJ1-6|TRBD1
CASREGTGLLPLHF
TGTGCCAGCAGGGAAGGGACAGGGCTTCTACCCCTCCACTTT
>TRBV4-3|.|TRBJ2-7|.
CASSQEGGHEQYF
TGCGCCAGCAGCCAAGAGGGTGGGCACGAGCAGTACTTC
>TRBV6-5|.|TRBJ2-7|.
CASSYPKRHSREQYF
TGTGCCAGCAGTTACCCTAAACGGCATTCTCGCGAGCAGTACTTC
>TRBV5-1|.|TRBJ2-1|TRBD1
CASSPKAGTGYYEQFF
TGCGCCAGCAGCCCTAAAGCCGGGACAGGGTATTATGAGCAGTTCTTC
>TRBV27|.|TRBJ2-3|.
CASSPRGNTDTQYF
TGTGCCAGCAGCCCCCGGGGGAACACAGATACGCAGTATTTT
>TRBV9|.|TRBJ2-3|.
CASSVGGASGDTQYF
TGTGCCAGCAGCGTAGGGGGGGCGAGTGGCGATACGCAGTATTTT
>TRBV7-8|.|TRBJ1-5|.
CASSLTLGDNQPQHF
TGTGCCAGCAGCTTAACTTTGGGGGACAATCAGCCCCAGCATTTT
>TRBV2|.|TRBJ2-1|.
CASSVRGTTQYNEQFF
TGTGCCAGCAGTGTCCGGGGGACCACTCAATACAATGAGCAGTTCTTC
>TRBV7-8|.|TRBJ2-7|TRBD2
CASRPRGGYYEQYF
TGTGCCAGCAGACCCCGGGGGGGGTACTACGAGCAGTACTTC
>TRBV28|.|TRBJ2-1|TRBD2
CASSLFRLAGGYNEQFF
TGTGCCAGCAGTTTATTCCGACTAGCGGGAGGCTACAATGAGCAGTTCTTC
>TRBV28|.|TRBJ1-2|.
CASSPQFDGYTF
TGTGCCAGCAGTCCTCAATTTGATGGCTACACCTTC
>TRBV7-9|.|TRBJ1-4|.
CASSLVREKLFF
TGTGCCAGCAGCTTAGTTCGGGAAAAACTGTTTTTT
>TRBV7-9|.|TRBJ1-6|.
CASSFDRNSPLHF
TGTGCCAGCAGCTTTGACAGGAATTCACCCCTCCACTTT
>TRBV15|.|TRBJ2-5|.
CATSRDLRGQTQYF
TGTGCCACCAGCAGAGATTTACGGGGACAGACCCAGTACTTC
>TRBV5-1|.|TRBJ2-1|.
CASSLGGGWYNEQFF
TGCGCCAGCAGCTTGGGGGGCGGCTGGTACAATGAGCAGTTCTTC
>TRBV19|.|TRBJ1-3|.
CASSIQDRSSSGNTIYF
TGTGCCAGTAGTATCCAGGACCGATCTAGCTCTGGAAACACCATATATTTT
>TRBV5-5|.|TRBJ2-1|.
CASSPISGSSYNEQFF
TGTGCCAGCAGCCCGATTTCGGGGAGCTCCTACAATGAGCAGTTCTTC
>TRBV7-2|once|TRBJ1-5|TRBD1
CASSLDGTGGLPQHF
TGTGCCAGCAGCTTAGATGGGACAGGGGGCTTGCCCCAGCATTTT